A single sample is the source of the 23 T cell receptor beta chains below, sequenced in a study of regulatory T cells in long-lasting Graves disease. Both iRepertoire HTBI primers and Arm-PCR of CDR3 regions were used to build the TCR beta libraries. A single record per CDR3 protein comes from TCRdb applying MiXCR to the multiplex PCR reads. The sample includes 370,000 or so distinct CDR3 sequences, 15% to 20% of them seen just once. Sample time point: newly diagnosed GD, antithyroid drugs for less than 3 months. From PBMCs, RNA was extracted and then used to make the TCR library. These same records also appear under a second study, on T cells in Graves' hyperthyroidism and ophthalmopathy.

The sequencing here drew on peripheral blood mononuclear cells (PBMCs), taken at new diagnosis, from a patient treated with antithyroid drugs. The source of these receptors is a woman aged 18-30 years with Graves disease.

This clonotype appeared many times. J is TRBJ2-3 and V is TRBV18; 7 nucleotides line up with TRBD2. The CDR3 spans 16 residues. CDR1 is KGHSH, CDR2 LQKENI, per germline. The J segment lost 0 bases and the V segment lost 4 bases, leaving 7 bases of the junction unmatched. The CDR3 nucleotides are TGTGCCAGCTCACGACAACTAGCGACTAGCACAGATACGCAGTATTTT. Protein product: CASSRQLATSTDTQYF.

On this clonotype itself: The junction and the germline gene differ at one end; a read error may be behind it. V usage is TRBV7-7 and J usage is TRBJ2-1; 9 bases agree with TRBD1. The CDR3 covers 12 residues. Germline CDR1 SSHAT, CDR2 FNYEAQ (reference sequence). The CDR3 protein is CASSSPGQGQFF. CDR3 DNA sequence: TGTGCTAGCAGCTCTCCGGGACAGGGGCAGTTCTTC.

This clonotype was observed at least ten times. The rearrangement links TRBV7-2 to TRBJ1-1; 9 nucleotides line up with TRBD1. Per germline, CDR1 SGHTA and CDR2 FQGNSA. The CDR3 extends over 13 amino acids. Trimming removed 10 bases from V and 5 bases from J; junction bases left unmatched: 8. The CDR3 bases are TGTGCCATCAAGACAGGGGGAGAAACTGAAGCTTTCTTT. Protein sequence: CAIKTGGETEAFF.

V usage is TRBV2 and J usage is TRBJ1-2; D unresolved. Per the germline V gene, CDR1 is SNHLY and CDR2 is FYNNEI. This CDR3 region has 13 residues. The V and J ends lost 6 bases and 4 bases respectively, with 12 bases between them. The CDR3 region is CASSPQSLYGYTF. CDR3 DNA: TGTGCCAGCAGCCCTCAGTCACTCTATGGCTACACCTTC.

In its sample, this clonotype is medium-sized (0.01 to 0.1%). The genes are TRBV2 and TRBJ2-3; no clear D gene. Per the germline V gene, CDR1 is SNHLY and CDR2 is FYNNEI. The CDR3 is 13 amino acids. The V gene lost 1 base and the J gene lost 2 bases, with 4 bases spanning the gap. In DNA, the CDR3 is TGTGCCAGCAGTGAAGGGACCACAGATACGCAGTATTTT. Amino acid sequence: CASSEGTTDTQYF.

This clonotype showed up many times. V usage is TRBV12-3 or TRBV12-4 and J usage is TRBJ1-4; a weak D match, TRBD1 (5 bases). The CDR3 is 13 amino acids. V was cut by 5 bases and J by 5 bases, with 9 bases left in between. The CDR3 here is CASSLRENEKLFF. CDR3 in DNA: TGTGCCAGCAGTCTCAGGGAGAATGAAAAACTGTTTTTT.

This clonotype was recorded at least ten times. The chain uses TRBV30 and TRBJ1-5; D is uncertain. Trimming took off 2 bases at V and 7 bases at J, with 12 bases between the two ends. This CDR3 comprises 13 residues. Per germline, CDR1 GTSNPN and CDR2 SVGIG (reference sequence). CDR3: CAWSLGGGQPQHF. The CDR3 bases are TGTGCCTGGAGTCTCGGAGGAGGCCAGCCCCAGCATTTT.

The gene calls are TRBV10-3 and TRBJ1-2, with unresolved D. Trimming pared 3 bases from V and 1 base from J, leaving 12 bases between. Germline CDR1 is ENHRY and CDR2 is SYGVKD. The length of the CDR3 is 15 residues. CDR3 sequence: CAISDNQAINYGYTF. CDR3 in DNA: TGTGCCATCAGTGACAACCAGGCGATTAACTATGGCTACACCTTC.

This clonotype appeared many times. CDR3 region: CASSQDTRYYF. CDR3 DNA sequence: TGTGCCAGCAGCCAAGATACCCGATACTACTTC. This sequence joins TRBV3-1 and TRBJ2-4; D unclear. The CDR3 contains 11 residues. The V end lost 0 bases, the J end lost 16 bases, and 10 bases lay between the germline ends. The germline V gene encodes CDR1 LGHDT and CDR2 YNNKEL (reference sequence).

This clonotype was picked up a small number of times. V usage is TRBV12-3 or TRBV12-4 and J usage is TRBJ1-2; 7 bases are shared with TRBD1. J gave up 4 bases and V 7 bases, and 15 bases lay outside the gene matches. The CDR3 runs 16 residues. CDR3: CASTPGQVGALYGYTF. CDR3 nucleotides: TGTGCCAGCACTCCCGGACAGGTGGGGGCCCTCTATGGCTACACCTTC.

This clonotype was seen a handful of times. This chain uses TRBV12-3 or TRBV12-4 with TRBJ1-2; D may be TRBD1 (5 bases). The CDR3 runs to 13 residues. V was pared by 6 bases and J by 1 base, with 9 bases between. In nucleotides, the CDR3 is TGTGCCAGCAGCCGCAGGGATAACTATGGCTACACCTTC. It is translated as CASSRRDNYGYTF.

In its sample, this clonotype was seen many times. The V call is TRBV3-1, the J call TRBJ2-5, with 10 positions matching TRBD2. With V trimmed by 1 base and J by 5 bases, 7 bases remained unmatched. The CDR3 totals 16 residues. In germline, CDR1 is LGHDT, CDR2 YNNKEL (reference sequence). The CDR3 DNA reads as TGTGCCAGCAGCCAAGTAGAACTAGCGGGGCATGAGACCCAGTACTTC. Translated: CASSQVELAGHETQYF.

In this sample, this clonotype turned up many times. The chain recombines TRBV13 with TRBJ2-7; D remains unclear. CDR1 and CDR2 (germline): PRHDT, FYEKMQ (reference sequence). The CDR3 spans 12 residues. The V end lost 5 bases, the J end lost 6 bases, and 11 bases lay between the germline ends. CDR3 nucleotides: TGTGCCAGCAGCCGAGGCAGTGGCGAGCAGTACTTC. It specifies CASSRGSGEQYF.

The chain carries TRBV13 and TRBJ1-5; TRBD1 matches at 7 bases. The CDR3 extends over 14 amino acids. Germline V lookup: CDR1 PRHDT, CDR2 FYEKMQ (reference sequence). J lost 4 bases, V lost 5 bases, and 5 bases had no gene match. As DNA, the CDR3 is TGTGCCAGCAGCGGCCGACAGGGTAATCAGCCCCAGCATTTT. Amino acids: CASSGRQGNQPQHF.

This clonotype was observed many times. This rearrangement joins TRBV7-9 to TRBJ2-7, with TRBD2 identical over 8 bases. Germline assignment: CDR1 SEHNR and CDR2 FQNEAQ (reference sequence). V dropped 4 bases and J dropped 2; count of bases not matched to a gene: 10. The length of the CDR3 is 16 residues. The CDR3: CASSSPLSGTTYEQYF. The CDR3 nucleotides read TGTGCCAGCAGCTCCCCACTTAGCGGGACAACCTACGAGCAGTACTTC. Full variable domain (remainder filled in from reference TRBV7-9 and TRBJ2-7): DTGVSQNPRHKITKRGQNVTFRCDPISEHNRLYWYRQTLGQGPEFLTYFQNEAQLEKSRLLSDRFSAERPKGSFSTLEIQRTEQGDSAMYLCASSSPLSGTTYEQYFGPGTRLTVT.

This clonotype was observed many times. The chain employs TRBV7-9 and TRBJ2-5; D possibly matches TRBD1 or TRBD2 (5 bases each). This CDR3 contains 15 residues. Germline V gene data show CDR1 as SEHNR and CDR2 as FQNEAQ (reference sequence). The V gene lost 2 bases and the J gene lost 0 bases, with 10 bases spanning the gap. Written as DNA, the CDR3 is TGTGCCAGCAGCTTAAGACAGCGGTACCAAGAGACCCAGTACTTC. This codes for CASSLRQRYQETQYF.

The chain couples TRBV19 to TRBJ2-1; TRBD1 might be the D (6 bases). Germline values: CDR1 LNHDA, CDR2 SQIVND (reference sequence). The V and J ends lost 3 bases and 6 bases respectively, with 9 bases between them. CDR3 length: 13 residues. Here the CDR3 reads CASSMKGGNEQFF. CDR3 bases: TGTGCCAGTAGTATGAAAGGGGGCAATGAGCAGTTCTTC.

This chain uses TRBV6-1 with TRBJ2-2; D ambiguous. The V end lost 6 bases, the J end lost 5 bases, and 10 bases lay between the germline ends. CDR1 and CDR2 (germline): MNHNS, SASEGT. There are 13 residues in the CDR3. The CDR3: CASSYATTGELFF. DNA for the CDR3: TGTGCCAGCAGCTACGCGACGACCGGGGAGCTGTTTTTT.

Regarding this clonotype: A much larger clone sits a single nucleotide away, making a read error possible. The chain joins TRBV9 to TRBJ2-1; TRBD2 agrees at 11 bases. Germline V gene lookup returns CDR1 SGDLS and CDR2 YYNGEE. J gave up 6 bases and V 0 bases, and 2 bases lay outside the gene matches. The CDR3 runs 15 residues. CDR3 DNA: TGTGCCAGCAGCGTAGAGGGACTAGCGGTCAATGAGCAGTTCTTC. As protein: CASSVEGLAVNEQFF.

Worth noting for this clonotype: This could be a read error, since a much larger clone is one nucleotide away. The chain employs TRBV9 and TRBJ2-1, with 9 bases fitting TRBD2. J gave up 6 bases and V 9 bases, and 10 bases lay outside the gene matches. The CDR3 spans 14 residues. The V gene's germline CDR1 is SGDLS and CDR2 YYNGEE. The CDR3 loop reads CANNVAGGINEQFF. The CDR3, as DNA: TGTGCCAACAATGTGGCGGGAGGGATCAATGAGCAGTTCTTC.

This clonotype was found many times. V usage is TRBV24-1 and J usage is TRBJ1-1; 7 nucleotides align to TRBD1. V shed 3 bases, J shed 5 bases, and the junction held 8 bases outside the gene matches. The CDR3 extends over 15 amino acids. The germline gives CDR1 KGHDR, CDR2 SFDVKD. CDR3 region: CATSDRRQGLTEAFF. As DNA, the CDR3 is TGTGCCACCAGTGATCGACGACAGGGTCTTACTGAAGCTTTCTTT.

This clonotype was observed many times. V gene TRBV5-5 combines with J gene TRBJ2-5; TRBD2 might be the D (5 bases). Germline-derived CDR1 and CDR2 are SGHKS and YYEKEE (reference sequence). V dropped 4 bases and J dropped 1 base, with 11 bases sitting between them. The CDR3 runs to 14 residues. The CDR3 loop is CASSLDAGQETQYF. In nucleotides, the CDR3 is TGTGCCAGCAGCCTGGATGCGGGCCAAGAGACCCAGTACTTC.

This clonotype was seen at least ten times. Compared with germline, one end of the junction differs, possibly owing to a read error. This rearrangement joins TRBV5-1 to TRBJ1-2; D gene ambiguous. This CDR3 spans 12 amino acids. Germline CDR1 reads SGHRS; CDR2 reads YFSETQ. CDR3 nucleotides: TGTGCCAGCAGTTTGGGAGAGGGCGGCTACACCTTC. It yields the protein CASSLGEGGYTF. Drawing the rest from reference TRBV5-1 and TRBJ1-2, the complete variable domain is KAGVTQTPRYLIKTRGQQVTLSCSPISGHRSVSWYQQTPGQGLQFLFEYFSETQRNKGNFPGRFSGRQFSNSRSEMNVSTLELGDSALYLCASSLGEGGYTFGSGTRLTVV.